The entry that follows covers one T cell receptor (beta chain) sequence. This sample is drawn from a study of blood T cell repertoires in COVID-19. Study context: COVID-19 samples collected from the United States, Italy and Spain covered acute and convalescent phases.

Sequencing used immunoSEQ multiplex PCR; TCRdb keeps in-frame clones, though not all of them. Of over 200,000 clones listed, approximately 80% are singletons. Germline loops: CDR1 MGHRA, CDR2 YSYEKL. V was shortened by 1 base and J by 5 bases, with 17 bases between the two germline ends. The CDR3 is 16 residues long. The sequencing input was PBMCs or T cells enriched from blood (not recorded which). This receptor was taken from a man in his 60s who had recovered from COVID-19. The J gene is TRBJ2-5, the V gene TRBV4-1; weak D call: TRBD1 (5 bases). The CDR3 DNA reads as TGCGCCAGCAGCCAAGGGTTGACAGTCTTGTGGGAGACCCAGTACTTC. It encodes CASSQGLTVLWETQYF.